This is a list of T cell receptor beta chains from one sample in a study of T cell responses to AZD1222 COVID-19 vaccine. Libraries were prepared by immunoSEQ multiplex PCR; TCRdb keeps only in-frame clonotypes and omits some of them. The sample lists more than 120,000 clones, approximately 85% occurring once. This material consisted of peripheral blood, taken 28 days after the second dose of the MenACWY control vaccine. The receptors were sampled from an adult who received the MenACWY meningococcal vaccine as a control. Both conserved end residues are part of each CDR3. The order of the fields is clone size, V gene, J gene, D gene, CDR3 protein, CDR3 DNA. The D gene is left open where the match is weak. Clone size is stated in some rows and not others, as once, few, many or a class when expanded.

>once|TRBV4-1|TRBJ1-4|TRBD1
CASSQSWTGSNEKLFF
TGCGCCAGCAGCCAGAGCTGGACAGGAAGTAATGAAAAACTGTTTTTT
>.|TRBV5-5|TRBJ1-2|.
CASSSGGNYGYTF
TGTGCCAGCAGCTCGGGGGGCAACTATGGCTACACCTTC
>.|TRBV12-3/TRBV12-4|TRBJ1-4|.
CASSLGQNEKLFF
TGTGCCAGCAGTTTAGGGCAGAATGAAAAACTGTTTTTT
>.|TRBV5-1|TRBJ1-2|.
CASSLGSIYGYTF
TGCGCCAGCAGCTTGGGTTCAATCTATGGCTACACCTTC
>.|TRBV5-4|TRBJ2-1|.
CASSLVPSFQRFDEQFF
TGTGCCAGCAGCTTGGTCCCTAGCTTCCAAAGGTTCGATGAGCAGTTCTTC
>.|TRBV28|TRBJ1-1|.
CASSLSGNTEAFF
TGTGCCAGCAGCCTCAGTGGCAACACTGAAGCTTTCTTT
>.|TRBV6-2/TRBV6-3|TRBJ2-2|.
CASSYSKGRELFF
TGTGCCAGCAGTTACTCGAAAGGCCGGGAGCTGTTTTTT
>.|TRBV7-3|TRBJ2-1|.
CASSLTGTTDEQFF
TGTGCCAGCAGCTTAACGGGGACAACGGATGAGCAGTTCTTC
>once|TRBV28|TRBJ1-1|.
CASRPSGFRNTEAFF
TGTGCCAGTCGGCCTAGTGGGTTTAGGAACACTGAAGCTTTCTTT
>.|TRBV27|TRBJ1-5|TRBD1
CASSPWTGPQPQHF
TGTGCCAGCAGTCCCTGGACAGGGCCTCAGCCCCAGCATTTT
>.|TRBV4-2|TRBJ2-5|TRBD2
CASSQDLTSGQETQYF
TGTGCCAGCAGCCAAGATTTGACTAGCGGACAAGAGACCCAGTACTTC
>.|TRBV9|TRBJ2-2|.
CATTTGQGTTGELFF
TGTGCCACGACAACAGGGCAGGGAACCACCGGGGAGCTGTTTTTT
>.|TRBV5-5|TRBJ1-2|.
CASSKGRDRLSYGYTF
TGTGCCAGCAGTAAGGGGCGGGACCGTTTATCCTATGGCTACACCTTC
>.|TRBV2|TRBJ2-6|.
CASNPLPVNVLTF
TGTGCCAGCAATCCGCTCCCCGTCAACGTCCTGACTTTC
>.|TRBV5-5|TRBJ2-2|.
CASSWVVNTGELFF
TGTGCCAGCAGCTGGGTGGTAAACACCGGGGAGCTGTTTTTT
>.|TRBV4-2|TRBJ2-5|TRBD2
CASSQEVRTTSGTSRETQYF
TGTGCCAGCAGCCAAGAGGTCCGGACGACTAGCGGGACTAGTCGAGAGACCCAGTACTTC
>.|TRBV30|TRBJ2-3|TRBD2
CAWSTRGGPTDTQYF
TGTGCCTGGAGTACCCGGGGGGGCCCCACAGATACGCAGTATTTT
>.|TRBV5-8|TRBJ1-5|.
CASSLAFGTGAGNQPQHF
TGTGCCAGCAGCTTGGCTTTTGGGACCGGCGCGGGCAATCAGCCCCAGCATTTT
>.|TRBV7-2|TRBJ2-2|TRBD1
CASSSQGAGELFF
TGTGCCAGCAGCTCACAGGGGGCCGGGGAGCTGTTTTTT
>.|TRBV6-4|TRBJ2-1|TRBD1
CASSDTGQGYNEQFF
TGTGCCAGCAGTGACACGGGACAGGGATACAATGAGCAGTTCTTC
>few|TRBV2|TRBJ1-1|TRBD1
CASGDRGSNTEAFF
TGTGCCAGCGGGGACAGGGGGTCGAACACTGAAGCTTTCTTT
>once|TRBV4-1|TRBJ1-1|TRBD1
CASSPGQARRTEAFF
TGCGCCAGCAGCCCAGGACAGGCTAGACGGACTGAAGCTTTCTTT
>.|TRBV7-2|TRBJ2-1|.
CASSLGPGPNNEQFF
TGTGCCAGCAGCTTGGGACCCGGACCGAACAATGAGCAGTTCTTC
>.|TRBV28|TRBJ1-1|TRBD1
CASSSPTGGAGEAFF
TGTGCCAGCAGTTCACCCACAGGGGGCGCAGGTGAAGCTTTCTTT
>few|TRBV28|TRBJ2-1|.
CASSLDRNEQFF
TGTGCCAGCAGTTTGGACAGAAATGAGCAGTTCTTC
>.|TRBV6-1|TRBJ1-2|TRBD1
CASSEGLWEQGGYGYTF
TGTGCCAGCAGTGAAGGGTTATGGGAGCAGGGGGGCTATGGCTACACCTTC
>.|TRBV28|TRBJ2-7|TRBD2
CASSLEAGAYEQYF
TGTGCCAGCAGTTTGGAGGCGGGGGCCTACGAGCAGTACTTC
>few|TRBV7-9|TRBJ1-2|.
CASSYRRDYGYTF
TGTGCCAGCAGCTATCGCCGGGACTATGGCTACACCTTC
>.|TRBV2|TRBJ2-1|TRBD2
CASSRGTSGYNEQFF
TGTGCCAGCAGTAGAGGGACTAGCGGATACAATGAGCAGTTCTTC
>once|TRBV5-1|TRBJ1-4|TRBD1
CASSLETGGAEKLFF
TGCGCCAGCAGCTTGGAGACAGGGGGCGCCGAAAAACTGTTTTTT
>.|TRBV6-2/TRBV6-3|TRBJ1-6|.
CASSLPGGRNSPLHF
TGTGCCAGCAGCCTTCCTGGGGGACGGAATTCACCCCTCCACTTT
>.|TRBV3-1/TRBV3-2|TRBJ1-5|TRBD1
CASSHGQGSQPQHF
TGTGCCAGCAGCCATGGACAGGGTAGCCAGCCCCAGCATTTT
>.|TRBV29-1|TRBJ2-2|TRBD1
CSVVTGATSGELFF
TGCAGCGTTGTGACAGGGGCGACCTCCGGGGAGCTGTTTTTT
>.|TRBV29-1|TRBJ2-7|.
CSVDVRGLDPYEQYF
TGCAGCGTTGACGTCCGGGGCCTCGACCCCTACGAGCAGTACTTC
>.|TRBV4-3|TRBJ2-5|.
CASSRSRDSEETQYF
TGCGCCAGCAGCCGCAGCCGGGACTCCGAAGAGACCCAGTACTTC
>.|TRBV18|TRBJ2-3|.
CASSLVGQSTDTQYF
TGTGCCAGCTCACTAGTAGGACAGAGCACAGATACGCAGTATTTT
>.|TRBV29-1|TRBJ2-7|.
CSATSRPAYEQYF
TGCAGCGCAACTTCGAGGCCGGCCTACGAGCAGTACTTC
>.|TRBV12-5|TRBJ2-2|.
CASGLEQAGELFF
TGTGCTAGTGGTTTGGAGCAGGCCGGGGAGCTGTTTTTT
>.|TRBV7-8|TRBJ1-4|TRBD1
CASSLGRGQEKLFF
TGTGCCAGCAGCTTGGGCAGGGGGCAGGAAAAACTGTTTTTT
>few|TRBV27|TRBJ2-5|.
CASSPWTGRETQYF
TGTGCCAGCAGTCCGTGGACGGGGCGAGAGACCCAGTACTTC
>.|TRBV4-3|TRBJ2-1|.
CASSQGEDVSYNEQFF
TGCGCCAGCAGCCAAGGGGAAGACGTATCCTACAATGAGCAGTTCTTC
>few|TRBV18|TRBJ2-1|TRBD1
CASSPQQGREQFF
TGTGCCAGCTCACCCCAACAGGGGAGAGAGCAGTTCTTC
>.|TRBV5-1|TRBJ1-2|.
CASSSGLPSSSYTF
TGCGCCAGCAGCTCGGGTCTACCGTCCTCAAGCTACACCTTC
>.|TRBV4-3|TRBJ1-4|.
CASSQDIQGLGEKLFF
TGCGCCAGCAGCCAAGATATCCAGGGGTTGGGCGAAAAACTGTTTTTT
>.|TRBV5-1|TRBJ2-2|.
CASSLGGDTGELFF
TGCGCCAGCAGCTTAGGGGGAGACACCGGGGAGCTGTTTTTT
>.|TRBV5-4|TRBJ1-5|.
CASSPEPTANQPQHF
TGTGCCAGCAGCCCGGAACCGACGGCCAATCAGCCCCAGCATTTT
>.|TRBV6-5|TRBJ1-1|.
CASSLTRWDTEAFF
TGTGCCAGCAGTTTAACCCGATGGGACACTGAAGCTTTCTTT
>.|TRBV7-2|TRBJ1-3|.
CASSLIQASGNTIYF
TGTGCCAGCAGCTTAATCCAGGCCTCTGGAAACACCATATATTTT
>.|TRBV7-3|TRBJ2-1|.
CASSSQAGSYNEQFF
TGTGCCAGCAGCTCCCAGGCTGGCAGCTACAATGAGCAGTTCTTC
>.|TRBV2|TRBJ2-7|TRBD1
CASNRDRGGYEQYF
TGTGCCAGCAATCGGGACAGGGGTGGGTACGAGCAGTACTTC
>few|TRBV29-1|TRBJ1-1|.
CSVARLGGANTEAFF
TGCAGCGTTGCCCGCTTGGGAGGGGCGAACACTGAAGCTTTCTTT
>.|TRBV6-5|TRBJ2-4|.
CASSYSNPGSIQYF
TGTGCCAGCAGTTACTCGAATCCGGGGAGCATTCAGTACTTC
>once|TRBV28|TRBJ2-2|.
CASSFRRSGTRTGELFF
TGTGCCAGCAGTTTTCGGCGTTCCGGGACCCGCACCGGGGAGCTGTTTTTT
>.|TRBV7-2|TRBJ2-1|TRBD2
CASSFTSGGGYNEQFF
TGTGCCAGCAGCTTCACTAGCGGGGGCGGATACAATGAGCAGTTCTTC
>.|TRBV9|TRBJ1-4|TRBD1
CASSAGQGIEKLFF
TGTGCCAGCAGCGCCGGACAGGGAATTGAAAAACTGTTTTTT